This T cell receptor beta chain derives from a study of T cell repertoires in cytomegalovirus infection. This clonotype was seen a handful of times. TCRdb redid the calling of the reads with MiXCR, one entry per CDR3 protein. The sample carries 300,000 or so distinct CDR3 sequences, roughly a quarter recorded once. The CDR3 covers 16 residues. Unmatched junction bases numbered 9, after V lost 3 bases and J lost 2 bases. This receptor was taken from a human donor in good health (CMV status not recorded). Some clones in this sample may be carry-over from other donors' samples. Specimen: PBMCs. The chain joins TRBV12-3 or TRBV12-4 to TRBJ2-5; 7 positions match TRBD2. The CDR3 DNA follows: TGTGCCAGCAGTTTGGCTAGCGCGGGGGTTCAAGAGACCCAGTACTTC. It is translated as CASSLASAGVQETQYF.